What follows is one T cell receptor (beta chain) and its context. This clonotype was counted between two and nine times. It lacks a known antigen. Per-nucleotide qualities are absent, and no much larger clonotype sits a single base away. TCRdb records Illumina HiSeq 2500 as the sequencer. Quantitative 5'-RACE with molecular barcodes was the method used to prepare the TCR beta libraries. As for the authors' bioinformatics: A new computational method based on a probabilistic model of VDJ rearrangement was used to identify disease-linked TCR variants. The public reads were reprocessed in TCRdb via fastp at Q25 and MiXCR, keeping in-frame beta chains. CDR3 protein sequences are deduplicated, and each keeps its most common genes and DNA. Here the V and J calls rest on TCRdb's processing, not on the authors' analysis. This sample is represented by about 700,000 distinct CDR3 sequences; 15% to 20% of them were singletons. The ten largest clonotypes hold around 19% of the sample.

The data belong to a study of CD8 T cells in ankylosing spondylitis listed by TCRdb under 2017. Background for the entire study: To find TCR variants linked to disease, the study profiled T cell receptor beta repertoires in ankylosing spondylitis patients and healthy donors. The full study cohort comprised 20 to 25 ankylosing spondylitis patients and some 100 healthy donors. Peripheral blood samples were taken, and synovial fluid was additionally collected from ankylosing spondylitis patients. Broad study findings and their caveats: A CD8+ phenotype was shown by the disease-linked clones, which were found at relatively low frequencies in peripheral blood. A TCR beta motif of several highly homologous amino acid variants appeared characteristic of blood from ankylosing spondylitis patients. The disease-linked clones were reported to be significantly enriched in matched synovial fluid samples from ankylosing spondylitis patients. Some motif variants were previously reported in synovial fluid and blood of reactive arthritis patients, suggesting common disease-initiation mechanisms.

Reading from cysteine to phenylalanine, the CDR3 counts 14 amino acids. The CDR3 DNA has 42 bases and is translated from base 1. CDR1 and CDR2 are drawn from the germline V gene: LGHNA, YSLEER. V is reduced by 3 bases and J by 6 bases, leaving a spacing of 9 bases between them. This TCR was sampled from a male donor with ankylosing spondylitis. Sequenced material: blood, either unsorted or a sorted T cell fraction (not recorded which). The chain was built from TRBV4-3 and TRBJ2-6; no D gene can be assigned with confidence. The CDR3 region has the sequence CASSQKVQANVLTF. DNA sequence: TGCGCCAGCAGCCAGAAGGTCCAGGCCAACGTCCTGACTTTC.